These 30 T cell receptor beta chains came from one sample sequenced in a study of coeliac disease. The study, taken as a whole, reports: Active celiac intraepithelial and lamina propria samples had lower TRB and TRG clonality than control samples.

Generated by immunoSEQ multiplex PCR, the TCRdb table keeps only in-frame clones and is missing some. Among 3,700 or so clones listed, 66% were seen once. These TCRs' antigens remain unknown. Sequenced input: intraepithelial lymphocytes from the gut. The receptors come from a young woman with active celiac disease.

This clone is a singleton in its sample. The chain uses TRBV7-2 and TRBJ2-1, with 11 bases aligning to TRBD2. This CDR3 contains 16 residues. The V segment lost 5 bases and the J segment 9 bases; nucleotides outside the gene matches: 12. Germline assignment: CDR1 SGHTA and CDR2 FQGNSA. The CDR3 loop is CASSPYSGGAGGEQFF. The CDR3 DNA is TGTGCCAGCAGCCCGTATAGCGGGGGGGCCGGGGGTGAGCAGTTCTTC. Together with reference TRBV7-2 and TRBJ2-1, the CDR3 gives the full variable domain: GAGVSQSPSNKVTEKGKDVELRCDPISGHTALYWYRQSLGQGLEFLIYFQGNSAPDKSGLPSDRFSAERTGGSVSTLTIQRTQQEDSAVYLCASSPYSGGAGGEQFFGPGTRLTVL.

The gene calls are TRBV11-2 and TRBJ2-7, with D possibly being TRBD2 (6 bases). The CDR3 extends over 15 amino acids. Per germline, CDR1 SGHAT and CDR2 FQNNGV. V dropped 2 bases and J dropped 4 bases, with 15 bases sitting between them. Written as DNA, the CDR3 is TGTGCCAGCAGCTTACTCTTATTGGGGAGGTACGAGCAGTACTTC. Translation gives CASSLLLLGRYEQYF.

The CDR3 region is CASSFYADYGYTF. CDR3 nucleotides: TGTGCCAGCAGCTTCTACGCGGACTATGGCTACACCTTC. The chain carries TRBV5-8 and TRBJ1-2, with no clear D. Germline lookup yields CDR1 SGHTS and CDR2 YDEGEE. V lost 2 bases and J lost 3, with 8 bases in between. The CDR3 extends over 13 amino acids. Full variable domain (outside the CDR3, taken from reference TRBV5-8 and TRBJ1-2): EAGVTQSPTHLIKTRGQQATLRCSPISGHTSVYWYQQALGLGLQFLLWYDEGEERNRGNFPPRFSGRQFPNYSSELNVNALELEDSALYLCASSFYADYGYTFGSGTRLTVV.

This clone has a handful of counts. J is TRBJ1-4 and V is TRBV28; D ambiguous. The germline gives CDR1 MDHEN, CDR2 SYDVKM. This CDR3 is built from 16 residues. The germline V and J ends were trimmed by 2 bases and 7 bases, with 17 bases remaining between them. The CDR3 DNA reads TGTGCCAGCAGTTTAGGCTTCAGAGCTGCAGGTGAAAAACTGTTTTTT. Residues: CASSLGFRAAGEKLFF.

This chain connects TRBV7-3 to TRBJ2-6; weak D call: TRBD2 (5 bases). The CDR3 totals 16 residues. V gave up 0 bases and J gave up 2 bases, with 8 bases separating them. The germline V gene encodes CDR1 SGHTA and CDR2 FQGTGA. The CDR3 DNA follows: TGTGCCAGCAGCTTAACGGTCGGGGCTGGGGCCAACGTCCTGACTTTC. It is translated as CASSLTVGAGANVLTF.

This rearrangement joins TRBV4-1 to TRBJ1-1, with a tentative D call TRBD1 (5 bases). V gave up 0 bases and J gave up 4 bases, with 24 bases separating them. CDR3 size: 19 residues. Germline CDR1 and CDR2: MGHRA and YSYEKL. CDR3 nucleotide sequence: TGCGCCAGCAGCCAAGATTGGGGGAGGTGGGGGACGTGGGGCACTGAAGCTTTCTTT. Amino acids: CASSQDWGRWGTWGTEAFF.

This clone was seen just once. The gene calls are TRBV27 and TRBJ1-2; a weak D match, TRBD1 (6 bases). The CDR3 spans 17 residues. Trimming removed 4 bases at V and 4 bases at J, with 22 bases between. CDR1 is MNHEY and CDR2 is SMNVEV in the germline V gene (reference sequence). The CDR3 region is CASSSPTGKGVFYGYTF. The CDR3, as DNA: TGTGCCAGCAGTTCGCCTACAGGGAAAGGGGTATTCTATGGCTACACCTTC.

This clone was counted once. The rearrangement uses TRBV27 and TRBJ2-2; tentative D call: TRBD1 (5 bases). This CDR3 region has 16 residues. Germline V gives CDR1 MNHEY, CDR2 SMNVEV (reference sequence). V lost 2 bases and J 3 bases, leaving 13 bases between the germline ends. CDR3: CASSLIGRVHTGELFF. CDR3 nucleotide sequence: TGTGCCAGCAGTTTAATTGGCAGGGTTCACACCGGGGAGCTGTTTTTT.

The chain combines TRBV2 with TRBJ2-5; 7 bases are shared with TRBD2. CDR3 size: 15 residues. V trimming: 3 bases; J trimming: 3 bases; junction bases outside the gene matches: 7. CDR1 and CDR2 from the germline V gene are SNHLY and FYNNEI. DNA of the CDR3: TGTGCCAGCAGTGATGTCCTAGCGGCGGAAGAGACCCAGTACTTC. Its translation is CASSDVLAAEETQYF.

The chain employs TRBV7-9 and TRBJ2-5, with TRBD1 identical over 8 bases. From germline, CDR1 is SEHNR and CDR2 FQNEAQ (reference sequence). With 5 bases clipped from V and 5 bases from J, the junction kept 7 bases outside the gene matches. The CDR3 extends over 14 amino acids. The CDR3 protein is CASSGRGLRETQYF. The CDR3 DNA reads as TGTGCCAGCAGCGGCAGGGGGCTCAGGGAGACCCAGTACTTC.

The chain employs TRBV5-1 and TRBJ2-3; the match to TRBD2 covers 14 bases. V lost 4 bases and J lost 4; bases outside the gene matches: 5. Per germline, CDR1 SGHRS and CDR2 YFSETQ. This CDR3 spans 16 amino acids. CDR3 loop: CASSIGLAGGSDTQYF. CDR3 DNA: TGCGCCAGCAGCATCGGACTAGCGGGGGGCTCAGATACGCAGTATTTT.

This clone appeared once. This chain uses TRBV7-9 with TRBJ1-3; D gene ambiguous. Trimming took off 4 bases at V and 4 bases at J, with 11 bases between the two ends. Germline values: CDR1 SEHNR, CDR2 FQNEAQ (reference sequence). The CDR3 loop spans 14 amino acids. CDR3 residues: CASSSLDTGNTIYF. The CDR3 DNA reads TGTGCCAGCAGCTCATTAGACACAGGAAACACCATATATTTT.

The genes are TRBV28 and TRBJ1-2, with a weak D call TRBD1 (6 bases). This CDR3 is built from 14 residues. Germline CDR1 MDHEN, CDR2 SYDVKM. V gave up 5 bases and J gave up 5 bases, with 15 bases separating them. The CDR3 loop reads CASSQTGVGYGYTF. Written as DNA, the CDR3 is TGTGCCAGCAGTCAGACAGGCGTAGGTTATGGCTACACCTTC.

This clone occurred a few times. The rearrangement links TRBV6-1 to TRBJ2-5; 10 bases are shared with TRBD1. Germline V CDR1 and CDR2: MNHNS, SASEGT. The CDR3 sequence is 15 residues long. Trimming removed 3 bases from V and 1 base from J; junction bases left unmatched: 2. The CDR3 here is CASSEGQGSQETQYF. For the CDR3, the DNA is TGTGCCAGCAGTGAGGGACAGGGGTCCCAAGAGACCCAGTACTTC.

The chain carries TRBV7-9 and TRBJ2-5; weak D call: TRBD1 (5 bases). Germline V gene lookup returns CDR1 SEHNR and CDR2 FQNEAQ (reference sequence). V was clipped by 5 bases and J by 4 bases, with 11 bases between them. The CDR3 sequence is 13 residues long. The CDR3: CASSRQPSETQYF. CDR3 bases: TGTGCCAGCAGCCGACAGCCTTCAGAGACCCAGTACTTC.

This rearrangement joins TRBV6-5 to TRBJ1-3; D remains unclear. The CDR3 is made up of 12 amino acids. Trimming pared 6 bases from V and 4 bases from J, leaving 7 bases between. The germline gives CDR1 MNHEY, CDR2 SVGAGI. The CDR3 loop is CASRSSGNTIYF. The CDR3 DNA reads as TGTGCCAGCAGATCATCCGGAAACACCATATATTTT.

This clone was counted between two and nine times. The chain couples TRBV5-6 to TRBJ1-1; TRBD1 matches 12 bases. From germline, CDR1 is SGHDT and CDR2 YYEEEE. The CDR3 consists of 14 residues. Unmatched junction bases numbered 7, after V lost 3 bases and J lost 10 bases. Here the CDR3 DNA reads TGTGCCAGCAGCTCCGGGACAGGGGGCATCGTAGCTTTCTTT. Protein sequence: CASSSGTGGIVAFF.

This chain joins TRBV10-3 and TRBJ2-3; 7 nucleotides line up with TRBD2. The ends lost 0 bases at V and 2 bases at J; junction bases unmatched: 11. The CDR3 has 18 amino acids. Germline assignment: CDR1 ENHRY and CDR2 SYGVKD. The CDR3 is CAISESSVGAGDTDTQYF. CDR3 nucleotide sequence: TGTGCCATCAGTGAGTCTTCCGTTGGGGCGGGGGACACAGATACGCAGTATTTT.

With regard to this clone: Other DNA sequences in the sample encode the same CDR3. The J gene is TRBJ1-1, the V gene TRBV6-1; D possibly corresponds to TRBD1 (6 bases). The germline V and J ends were trimmed by 2 bases and 0 bases, with 13 bases remaining between them. The CDR3 covers 16 residues. The V gene's germline CDR1 is MNHNS and CDR2 SASEGT. CDR3 in amino acids: CASSEQGWGMNTEAFF. The CDR3, as DNA: TGTGCCAGCAGTGAACAGGGGTGGGGGATGAACACTGAAGCTTTCTTT.

This chain joins TRBV28 and TRBJ1-6, with D perhaps TRBD1 (5 bases). Per the germline V gene, CDR1 is MDHEN and CDR2 is SYDVKM. Trimming removed 6 bases from V and 9 bases from J, with 21 bases in between. The CDR3 is made up of 16 amino acids. The CDR3 DNA sequence: TGTGCCAGCAGCCAAATCCGGGGGATGGGAAGTTCACCCCTCCACTTT. It translates to CASSQIRGMGSSPLHF.

The chain uses TRBV7-9 and TRBJ2-7; no clear D gene. Germline V CDR1 and CDR2: SEHNR, FQNEAQ (reference sequence). The V gene lost 0 bases and the J gene lost 1 base, with 7 bases spanning the gap. The CDR3 runs to 14 residues. The CDR3 DNA reads TGTGCCAGCAGCTTAGCACCAGGTTCCTACGAGCAGTACGTC. This encodes CASSLAPGSYEQYV.

The J gene is TRBJ1-2, the V gene TRBV4-1; 7 bases align to TRBD1. Germline loops: CDR1 MGHRA, CDR2 YSYEKL. With V trimmed by 2 bases and J by 7 bases, 10 bases remained unmatched. The CDR3 loop spans 15 amino acids. The CDR3 loop reads CASSQTNHGTAGYTF. Written as DNA, the CDR3 is TGCGCCAGCAGCCAAACGAACCACGGGACAGCTGGCTACACCTTC.

This clone is termed medium-sized. The chain uses TRBV5-4 and TRBJ1-6, with no clear D. Germline CDR1 SGHNT, CDR2 YYREEE (reference sequence). V was pared by 0 bases and J by 9 bases, with 4 bases between. This CDR3 is 12 amino acids long. CDR3 DNA sequence: TGTGCCAGCAGCTTGGCTAGTTCACCCCTCCACTTT. It codes for CASSLASSPLHF. The entire variable domain, with the rest obtained from reference TRBV5-4 and TRBJ1-6, is as follows: ETGVTQSPTHLIKTRGQQVTLRCSSQSGHNTVSWYQQALGQGPQFIFQYYREEENGRGNFPPRFSGLQFPNYSSELNVNALELDDSALYLCASSLASSPLHFGNGTRLTVT.

The chain links TRBV27 to TRBJ1-1; D perhaps matches TRBD1 (5 bases). Trimming removed 0 bases at V and 8 bases at J, with 10 bases between. The germline V gene has CDR1 MNHEY and CDR2 SMNVEV (reference sequence). This CDR3 has 13 residues. The CDR3, as DNA: TGTGCCAGCAGTTTATCGGGGGGGAGGGAAGCTTTCTTT. Its translation is CASSLSGGREAFF.

The V call is TRBV16, the J call TRBJ2-7, with D uncertain. Germline CDR1 and CDR2: KGHSY and FQNENV. Deletions cut 3 bases from V and 5 bases from J, with 14 bases between. The CDR3 length is 14 residues. CDR3 coding DNA: TGTGCCAGCAGCCAGCACAGCCTCTACGACGAGCAGTACGTC. This encodes CASSQHSLYDEQYV.

The chain uses TRBV9 and TRBJ2-4; 16 bases line up with TRBD2. V lost 3 bases, J lost 5 bases, and 2 bases stayed unmatched. In germline, CDR1 is SGDLS, CDR2 YYNGEE. The CDR3 is 16 amino acids. The DNA for the CDR3 is TGTGCCAGCAGCGCGGGACTAGCGGGGGGGCAAAACATTCAGTACTTC. Residues: CASSAGLAGGQNIQYF.

The chain has TRBV6-1 and TRBJ2-1, with D possibly TRBD1 on 6 matching bases. This CDR3 spans 16 amino acids. Germline loops: CDR1 MNHNS, CDR2 SASEGT. Trimming left V 6 bases short and J 7 bases short, with 22 bases between. CDR3 DNA sequence: TGTGCCAGCAGCGAAACCTGGGTGGACAGCCATAATGAGCAGTTCTTC. It codes for CASSETWVDSHNEQFF.

This sequence joins TRBV10-2 and TRBJ2-2, with 10 bases aligning to TRBD2. Germline-derived CDR1 and CDR2 are WSHSY and SAAADI. The CDR3 contains 16 residues. The ends lost 3 bases at V and 4 bases at J; junction bases unmatched: 5. The DNA for the CDR3 is TGCGCCAGCAGTGACGGAGCGGGGGGGCCCACCGGGGAGCTGTTTTTT. Amino acid sequence: CASSDGAGGPTGELFF.

The rearrangement joins TRBV18 to TRBJ1-2, with 11 bases lining up with TRBD1. Germline lookup yields CDR1 KGHSH and CDR2 LQKENI. The CDR3 runs 13 residues. With 5 bases clipped from V and 8 bases from J, the junction kept 4 bases outside the gene matches. The CDR3 protein is CASSAGTGGGYTF. CDR3 nucleotides: TGTGCCAGCTCAGCCGGGACAGGGGGAGGCTACACCTTC.

V usage is TRBV6-1 and J usage is TRBJ1-4, with D maybe TRBD1 (5 bases). V was shortened by 4 bases and J by 13 bases, with 19 bases between the two germline ends. The CDR3 sequence is 14 residues long. The germline CDR1 and CDR2 sequences are MNHNS and SASEGT. CDR3: CASSAAGKFRGLFF. DNA of the CDR3: TGTGCCAGCAGTGCTGCAGGGAAGTTTCGTGGACTGTTTTTT.